The 11 T cell receptor beta chains below come from one sample, sequenced in a study of early T cells in non-severe SARS-CoV-2 infection. TCRdb fed the 5' RACE reads into MiXCR, producing one record per CDR3 protein. The repertoire holds about 63,000 distinct CDR3 sequences, with 13% as singletons. The sample taken for sequencing was whole blood. These receptors all stem from an adult who was a healthcare worker with PCR-confirmed SARS-CoV-2 infection or an uninfected control (not recorded which).

This clonotype was observed a few times. The V and J genes are TRBV4-3 and TRBJ1-2, with 7 bases matching TRBD1. Germline V gene data show CDR1 as LGHNA and CDR2 as YSLEER. The CDR3 is made up of 14 amino acids. With V trimmed by 7 bases and J by 4 bases, 9 bases remained unmatched. The CDR3: CASKSSGTAYGYTF. Here the CDR3 DNA reads TGCGCCAGCAAATCCTCCGGGACAGCCTATGGCTACACCTTC.

This clonotype has ten or more counts. This rearrangement joins TRBV7-9 to TRBJ2-1, with TRBD1 identical over 9 bases. CDR1 is SEHNR and CDR2 is FQNEAQ in the germline V gene (reference sequence). The CDR3 is 14 residues long. With V trimmed by 5 bases and J by 4 bases, 3 bases remained unmatched. This chain's CDR3 is CASSRTGDYNEQFF. In nucleotides, the CDR3 is TGTGCCAGCAGCAGGACAGGGGATTACAATGAGCAGTTCTTC.

This clonotype showed up just a few times. The rearrangement uses TRBV20-1 and TRBJ2-7; 9 bases are a match to TRBD1. V gave up 1 base and J gave up 4 bases; unmatched junction bases: 8. CDR1 and CDR2 from the germline V gene are DFQATT and SNEGSKA (reference sequence). This CDR3 has 15 amino acids. In DNA form, the CDR3 reads TGCAGTGCTAGAGCGACGACAGGGGGTCGGTACGAGCAGTACTTC. This sequence encodes CSARATTGGRYEQYF.

The chain links TRBV3-1 to TRBJ2-1; D is perhaps TRBD1 (5 bases). The V gene lost 1 base and the J gene lost 6 bases, with 7 bases spanning the gap. This CDR3 contains 13 residues. Germline lookup yields CDR1 LGHDT and CDR2 YNNKEL (reference sequence). The CDR3 loop is CASSQAGPNEQFF. As DNA, the CDR3 is TGTGCCAGCAGCCAAGCAGGGCCCAATGAGCAGTTCTTC.

This clonotype was detected ten times or more. The J gene is TRBJ2-1, the V gene TRBV9, with 7 bases that match TRBD2. The CDR3 extends over 14 amino acids. Germline loops: CDR1 SGDLS, CDR2 YYNGEE. With V trimmed by 4 bases and J by 5 bases, 6 bases remained unmatched. In DNA, the CDR3 is TGTGCCAGCAGCACCCGGGACTACCACAATGAGCAGTTCTTC. As protein: CASSTRDYHNEQFF.

The chain recombines TRBV19 with TRBJ2-7; no reliable D call. Germline values: CDR1 LNHDA, CDR2 SQIVND (reference sequence). This CDR3 is 14 amino acids long. Trimming pared 5 bases from V and 1 base from J, leaving 12 bases between. Written as DNA, the CDR3 is TGTGCCAGTAGTCCCCGGACGAATTCCTACGAGCAGTACTTC. It specifies CASSPRTNSYEQYF.

This clonotype was seen at least ten times. The genes are TRBV27 and TRBJ2-7, with 11 bases that match TRBD2. V was clipped by 3 bases and J by 5 bases; unmatched bases: 6. The V gene's germline CDR1 is MNHEY and CDR2 SMNVEV (reference sequence). This CDR3 contains 15 residues. The CDR3 DNA sequence: TGTGCCAGCAGTTTCGGGACTAGCGGATACGACGAGCAGTACTTC. Its protein product is CASSFGTSGYDEQYF.

This clonotype was seen many times. The J gene is TRBJ1-6, the V gene TRBV7-6; 9 bases map to TRBD1. The V gene's germline CDR1 is SGHVS and CDR2 FNYEAQ. The CDR3 runs 15 residues. V dropped 5 bases and J dropped 8; count of bases not matched to a gene: 7. CDR3: CASSIGTGSYSPLHF. As DNA, the CDR3 is TGTGCCAGCAGCATCGGGACAGGGAGTTATTCACCCCTCCACTTT. Looking up the rest from reference TRBV7-6 and TRBJ1-6 gives the full variable domain: GAGVSQSPRYKVTKRGQDVALRCDPISGHVSLYWYRQALGQGPEFLTYFNYEAQQDKSGLPNDRFSAERPEGSISTLTIQRTEQRDSAMYRCASSIGTGSYSPLHFGNGTRLTVT.

This clonotype was counted at least ten times. V is TRBV2 and J is TRBJ2-1; maybe TRBD2 (5 bases). Trimming took off 1 base at V and 9 bases at J, with 7 bases between the two ends. The CDR3 runs to 12 residues. Germline CDR1 and CDR2: SNHLY and FYNNEI. CDR3 in amino acids: CASSEVGVEQFF. In DNA form, the CDR3 reads TGTGCCAGCAGTGAAGTGGGAGTTGAGCAGTTCTTC.

This clonotype has more than one count but fewer than ten. The genes are TRBV19 and TRBJ2-1, with a weak D call TRBD2 (7 bases). V was cut by 7 bases and J by 4 bases, with 17 bases left in between. The CDR3 covers 15 residues. The germline V gene has CDR1 LNHDA and CDR2 SQIVND (reference sequence). The CDR3, as DNA: TGTGCCAGTATCCCTAGAGGGGGGGGATACAATGAGCAGTTCTTC. Translation: CASIPRGGGYNEQFF.

Turning to this clonotype: This may be a read error: a much more frequent sequence differs by one nucleotide. CDR3 amino acids: CGTLGGAGTDTQYF. The CDR3 nucleotides are TGCGGCACCCTAGGAGGGGCGGGCACAGATACGCAGTATTTT. The chain uses TRBV29-1 and TRBJ2-3, with D possibly TRBD2 on 6 matching bases. The CDR3 is made up of 14 amino acids. The germline gives CDR1 SQVTM, CDR2 ANQGSEA.